This T cell receptor (beta chain) was profiled in a study of shared clonotypes between healthy human individuals (dated by TCRdb to 2019 to 2021). As for the study more broadly: The cohort comprised a couple of women and three men aged 18 to 49 years. For each donor, CD4 naive and CD4 memory were each given three plates, CD8 naive was given two plates, and CD8 memory was given one plate. The study deeply sequenced blood TCR repertoires of about 5 healthy adults to estimate repertoire size and the extent of clonotype sharing between individuals. Different laboratories and diverse techniques were used to prepare libraries and sequence TCR repertoires, to increase sequencing depth and limit assay-specific biases. Each donor's leukapheresis produced roughly between roughly 0.85 and 9 billion PBMCs.

Using the deep immunoSEQ assay, TCR CDR3 regions were amplified from genomic DNA by multiplex PCR. Genomic DNA extracted from each cell subset was distributed evenly over all wells of several immunoSEQ 96-well plates, and each plate served as one replicate. Each replicate PCR for sorted subsets received about 220 ng genomic DNA, equal to about 30,000 T cell genomes. The purified libraries were quantified using a Qubit 3.0 fluorometer, sized with a Bioanalyzer 2100, and then quantified again using the KAPA Library Quantification kit. Each immunoSEQ 96-well plate was sequenced on its own single-read 150-cycle Illumina NextSeq 550 flow cell. In the paper's pipeline: Because the immunoSEQ output included only junctional sequences and no quality scores, the filtering could not be the same as the filtering used for full-length reads. Sequences were annotated with PyIR, a Python wrapper for IgBLAST v1.9, using IMGT germline references to assign V/J genes and CDR3. Any read was removed if the V/J assignment was weak (E-value above 1e-6), the CDR3 was missing, or the read contained stop codons, out-of-frame junctions, or ambiguous translated residues. A V3J clonotype was defined by an identical inferred V gene, J gene, and CDR3 amino acid sequence. To compute the percentage overlap between repertoires, the number of shared unique clonotypes was divided by the size of the smaller repertoire. Richness of each repertoire was evaluated using RTK rarefaction, the Chao1 estimator, and Recon v2.1 estimates of unobserved clonotypes. OLGA was used to compute generation probabilities for all TCRbeta clonotypes that the gDNA method yielded from a few donors. TCRdb retrieved this table from immuneACCESS and kept in-frame rearrangements only. Not all clones are present; in checked studies, unresolved V genes account for under half, and no reason is known for the remainder. That table is the source of V, J and clone size, and D and trimming were worked out from the DNA. The sample table holds 700,000 to 950,000 clones, of which just over 95% were seen once. The ten biggest clones cover less than 0.3% of the sample.

In regard to this clone: No cognate antigen has been identified for it. Base qualities are not at hand, and no much larger clone is one base apart.

Study-wide conclusions, independent of this receptor: Approximately 5% of naive CD4, 3.5% of naive CD8, roughly 2.4% of memory CD4, and 0.35% to 0.4% of memory CD8 clonotypes were shared across several donors. Rarefaction of sorted-subset datasets indicated incomplete sequencing despite the large sequencing depth. Because the study included only a small number of donors, the genetic and exposure-history diversity represented was limited. Only blood was sampled, and tissue TCR repertoires likely differ from those in blood. Larger estimated clonotype richness was generally found for naive subsets than for memory subsets. Compared with non-shared clonotypes, the clonotypes found in all four sorted-subset donors had higher generation probabilities. Pairwise subsampling led to the expectation that sequencing depth would affect the degree of clonotype sharing among donors.

CD8 naive samples consisted of CD45RO-negative cells that were positively selected for CCR7, yielding a CD45RA+CCR7+ population without TemRA cells. The donors were healthy, HIV-negative adults with no recently reported acute infections or vaccinations. Only Caucasian adults living in Nashville, Tennessee, USA were represented among the donors. After blood collection by leukapheresis, PBMCs were isolated using Ficoll-Histopaque density gradient centrifugation and then cryopreserved in the vapor phase of liquid nitrogen. Analytical flow cytometry was used to check the purity and quantity of each magnetically sorted T cell population. Genomic DNA was isolated from each sorted fraction and quantified by UV absorbance on a Nanodrop 2000c. CDR3 length: 15 amino acids, cysteine to phenylalanine. Only the CDR3 portion is preserved as DNA: 45 bases, with reading frame beginning at the first base. CDR1 MNHEY and CDR2 SMNVEV were looked up in the germline V gene (reference sequence). Germline trimming amounts to 5 bases on V and 4 bases on J, with 6 as the count of junction bases outside the gene matches.

Sequencing used naive CD8+ T cells sorted from blood. The cell subset or site label corresponds to: CD45RA+CCR7+. This TCR was sampled from a man aged 30-40 years in good health. The chain is assembled from TRBV27 and TRBJ1-2; 11 of the junction bases match TRBD1. The CDR3 protein is CASSIRTGGVYGYTF. The nucleotides are TGTGCCAGCAGTATTAGGACAGGGGGCGTCTATGGCTACACCTTC.